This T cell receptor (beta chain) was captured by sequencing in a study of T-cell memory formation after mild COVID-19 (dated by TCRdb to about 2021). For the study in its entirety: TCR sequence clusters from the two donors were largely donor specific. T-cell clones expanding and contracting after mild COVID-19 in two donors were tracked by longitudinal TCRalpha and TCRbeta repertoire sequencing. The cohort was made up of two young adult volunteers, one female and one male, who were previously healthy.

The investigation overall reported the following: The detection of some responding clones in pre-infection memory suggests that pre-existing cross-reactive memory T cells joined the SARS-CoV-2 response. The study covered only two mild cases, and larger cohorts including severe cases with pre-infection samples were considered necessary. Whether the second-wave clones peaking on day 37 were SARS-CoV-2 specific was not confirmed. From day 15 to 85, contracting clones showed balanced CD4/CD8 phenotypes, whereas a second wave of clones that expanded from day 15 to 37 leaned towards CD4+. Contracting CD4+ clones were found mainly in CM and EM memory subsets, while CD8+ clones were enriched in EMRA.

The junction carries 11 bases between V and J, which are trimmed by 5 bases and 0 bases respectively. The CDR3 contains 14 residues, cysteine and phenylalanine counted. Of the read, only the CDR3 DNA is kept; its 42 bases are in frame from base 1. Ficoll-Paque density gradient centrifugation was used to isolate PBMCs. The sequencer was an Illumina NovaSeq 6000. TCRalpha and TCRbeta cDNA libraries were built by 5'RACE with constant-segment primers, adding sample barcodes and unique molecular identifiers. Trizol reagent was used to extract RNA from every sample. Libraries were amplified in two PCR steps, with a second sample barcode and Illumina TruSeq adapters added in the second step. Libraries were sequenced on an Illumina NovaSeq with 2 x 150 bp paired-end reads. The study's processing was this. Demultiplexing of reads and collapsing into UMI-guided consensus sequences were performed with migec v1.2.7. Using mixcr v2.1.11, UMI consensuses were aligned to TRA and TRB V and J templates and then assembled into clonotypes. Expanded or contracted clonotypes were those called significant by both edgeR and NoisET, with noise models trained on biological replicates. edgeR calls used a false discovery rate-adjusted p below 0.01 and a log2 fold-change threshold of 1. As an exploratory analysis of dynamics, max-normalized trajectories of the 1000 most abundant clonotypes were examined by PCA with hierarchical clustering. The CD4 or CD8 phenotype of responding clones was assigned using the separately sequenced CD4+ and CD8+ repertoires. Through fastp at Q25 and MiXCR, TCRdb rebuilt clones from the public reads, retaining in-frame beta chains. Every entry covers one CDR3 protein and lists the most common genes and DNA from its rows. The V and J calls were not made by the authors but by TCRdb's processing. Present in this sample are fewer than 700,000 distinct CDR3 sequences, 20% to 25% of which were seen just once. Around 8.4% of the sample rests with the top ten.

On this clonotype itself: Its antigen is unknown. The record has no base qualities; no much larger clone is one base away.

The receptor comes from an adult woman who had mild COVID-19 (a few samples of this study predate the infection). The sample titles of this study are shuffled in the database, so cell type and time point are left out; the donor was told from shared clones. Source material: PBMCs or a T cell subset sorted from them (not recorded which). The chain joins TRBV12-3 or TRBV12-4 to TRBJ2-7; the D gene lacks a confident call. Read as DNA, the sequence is TGTGCCAGCAGTGAAAACAGCTTCTCCTACGAGCAGTACTTC. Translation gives CASSENSFSYEQYF.